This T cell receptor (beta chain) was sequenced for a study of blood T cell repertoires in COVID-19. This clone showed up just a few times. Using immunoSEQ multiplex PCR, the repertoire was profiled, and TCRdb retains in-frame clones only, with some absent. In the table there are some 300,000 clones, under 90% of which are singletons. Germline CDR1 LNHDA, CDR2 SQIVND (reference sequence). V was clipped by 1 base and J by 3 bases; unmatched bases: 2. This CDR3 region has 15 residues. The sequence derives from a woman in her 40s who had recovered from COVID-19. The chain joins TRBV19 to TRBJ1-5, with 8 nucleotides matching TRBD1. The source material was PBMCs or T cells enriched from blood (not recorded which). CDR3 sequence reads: CASSIGTGNNQPQHF. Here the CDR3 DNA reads TGTGCCAGTAGTATAGGGACAGGGAACAATCAGCCCCAGCATTTT.